The 14 T cell receptor beta chains below come from one sample, sequenced in a study of shared T cell receptors in the human thymus. TCRdb keeps only in-frame clones here, not all; method: immunoSEQ multiplex PCR. Of more than 550,000 clones in the sample, 70% to 90% were seen once. The data also belong to a second study, concerning human thymus T cells.

The sample was thymocytes. Receptors were obtained from a boy in the first two years of life with a congenital heart defect.

The chain links TRBV10-3 to TRBJ1-2, with 7 bases aligning to TRBD1. In germline, CDR1 is ENHRY, CDR2 SYGVKD. The CDR3 length is 15 residues. V lost 2 bases to trimming and J lost 3 bases; unmatched junction nucleotides: 6. The CDR3, as DNA: TGTGCCATCAGTGAGGAGGACAGGATCCACTATGGCTACACCTTC. The encoded protein is CAISEEDRIHYGYTF.

The gene calls are TRBV4-2 and TRBJ2-7; D unclear. The length of the CDR3 is 14 residues. V was pared by 1 base and J by 2 bases, with 9 bases between. From germline, CDR1 is LGHNA and CDR2 YNFKEQ. CDR3 protein: CASSQAGSAYEQYF. Here the CDR3 DNA reads TGTGCCAGCAGCCAAGCTGGCTCCGCCTACGAGCAGTACTTC.

The chain employs TRBV28 and TRBJ1-1; the D is unclear. Trimming removed 6 bases from V and 5 bases from J, with 19 bases in between. Germline assignment: CDR1 MDHEN and CDR2 SYDVKM. The CDR3 contains 15 residues. This CDR3 is CASRLQRSVSTEAFF. CDR3 DNA: TGTGCCAGCAGACTGCAGCGCTCAGTTTCGACTGAAGCTTTCTTT.

J is TRBJ1-1 and V is TRBV4-1; maybe TRBD1 (5 bases). Trimming cost V 1 base and J 4 bases, with 22 bases left between them. Germline CDR1 and CDR2: MGHRA and YSYEKL. The CDR3 runs to 18 residues. CDR3 loop: CASSQGRQGGISVTEAFF. The CDR3 region has the DNA TGCGCCAGCAGCCAAGGGAGGCAGGGAGGGATTAGTGTCACTGAAGCTTTCTTT.

The chain employs TRBV5-1 and TRBJ2-3, with D hard to call. The V and J ends lost 0 bases and 3 bases respectively, with 14 bases between them. The CDR3 loop spans 16 amino acids. Germline V gene data show CDR1 as SGHRS and CDR2 as YFSETQ. As DNA, the CDR3 is TGCGCCAGCAGCTTGGTGGTTAGCACAAGTACAGATACGCAGTATTTT. This translates into CASSLVVSTSTDTQYF.

CDR3 sequence (DNA): TGTGCCAGCAGTTACGCCCTGACAGCGCCCGACTATGGCTACACCTTC. Translating gives CASSYALTAPDYGYTF. The V gene is TRBV6-5, the J gene TRBJ1-2, with D tentatively TRBD1 (5 bases). This CDR3 is 16 amino acids long. V was cut by 2 bases and J by 3 bases, with 16 bases left in between. Germline CDR1 is MNHEY and CDR2 is SVGAGI.

The V and J genes are TRBV9 and TRBJ2-7, with TRBD2 identical over 10 bases. The CDR3 is 17 residues long. V trimming: 4 bases; J trimming: 2 bases; junction bases outside the gene matches: 12. CDR1 and CDR2 (germline): SGDLS, YYNGEE. This CDR3 reads CASSPRAEREGPYEQYF. The CDR3 nucleotides read TGTGCCAGCAGCCCCCGGGCGGAGCGGGAGGGCCCCTACGAGCAGTACTTC.

V and J are TRBV4-1 and TRBJ2-5; D is unresolved. The CDR3 spans 13 residues. Germline V lookup: CDR1 MGHRA, CDR2 YSYEKL. V lost 0 bases and J 11 bases, leaving 13 bases between the germline ends. The CDR3, as DNA: TGCGCCAGCAGCCAAGAAGAGGAGAATGAGCAGTACTTC. As protein: CASSQEEENEQYF.

V usage is TRBV28 and J usage is TRBJ2-7, with unresolved D. Germline V gene data show CDR1 as MDHEN and CDR2 as SYDVKM. Trimming left V 0 bases short and J 0 bases short, with 12 bases between. This CDR3 comprises 16 residues. This CDR3 reads CASSLWPAPSSYEQYF. The CDR3 DNA reads as TGTGCCAGCAGTTTATGGCCAGCGCCGAGCTCCTACGAGCAGTACTTC.

The gene calls are TRBV7-2 and TRBJ2-1, with 15 bases identical to TRBD2. After removal of 1 base from V and 13 bases from J, the junction contained 5 bases not matched to a gene. Germline-derived CDR1 and CDR2 are SGHTA and FQGNSA. The CDR3 has 15 residues. The CDR3 DNA is TGTGCCAGCAGCTTAGTTGGACTAGCGGGGGGGGTCCAGTTCTTC. Amino acids: CASSLVGLAGGVQFF. Variable domain in full (rest from reference TRBV7-2 and TRBJ2-1): GAGVSQSPSNKVTEKGKDVELRCDPISGHTALYWYRQSLGQGLEFLIYFQGNSAPDKSGLPSDRFSAERTGGSVSTLTIQRTQQEDSAVYLCASSLVGLAGGVQFFGPGTRLTVL.

The chain is built from TRBV7-9 and TRBJ1-3; no clear D gene. CDR3 length: 15 amino acids. Germline V gene lookup returns CDR1 SEHNR and CDR2 FQNEAQ (reference sequence). V lost 3 bases to trimming and J lost 0 bases, with 9 bases between them. Here the CDR3 DNA reads TGTGCCAGCAGCTTGTTTGCGAGCTCTGGAAACACCATATATTTT. It encodes CASSLFASSGNTIYF.

The chain is built from TRBV4-3 and TRBJ1-1, with 9 bases aligning to TRBD1. The junction had 9 bases not matched to a gene; V was cut back by 0 bases and J by 4 bases. The germline CDR1 and CDR2 sequences are LGHNA and YSLEER. CDR3 length: 17 residues. The CDR3 region is CASSQDRGGTGSTEAFF. DNA for the CDR3: TGCGCCAGCAGCCAAGATAGGGGAGGGACAGGGAGCACTGAAGCTTTCTTT.

The chain carries TRBV27 and TRBJ2-3, with 12 bases that match TRBD2. The V and J ends lost 4 bases and 6 bases, in that order; junction bases with no gene match: 17. The CDR3 is 19 amino acids. Germline lookup yields CDR1 MNHEY and CDR2 SMNVEV (reference sequence). The CDR3 here is CASSSSAASSGRAGDTQYF. In nucleotides, the CDR3 is TGTGCCAGCAGTTCATCCGCTGCTTCTAGCGGGAGGGCTGGGGATACGCAGTATTTT.

The chain employs TRBV28 and TRBJ1-5, with 10 bases that match TRBD1. CDR3 length: 17 amino acids. After removal of 5 bases from V and 0 bases from J, the junction contained 7 bases not matched to a gene. Germline V gene lookup returns CDR1 MDHEN and CDR2 SYDVKM. The CDR3 DNA is TGTGCCAGCAGTCCGGGACAGGGGCAGTGTAGCAATCAGCCCCAGCATTTT. It encodes CASSPGQGQCSNQPQHF.